This is a list of T cell receptor beta chains from one sample in a study of tumor-infiltrating lymphocytes in primary liver carcinoma. TCRdb fed the multiplex PCR reads into MiXCR, producing one record per CDR3 protein. The repertoire holds about 350,000 distinct CDR3 sequences, with roughly two thirds as singletons. What was sequenced was peripheral blood. These receptor sequences come from a man between 40 and 49 years old with primary liver carcinoma and hepatitis B virus infection. The CDR3 runs from the conserved cysteine through the conserved F or W.

TRBJ1-6,TRBV12-3/TRBV12-4,CASRNQQGAFSPLHF
TRBJ2-1,TRBV11-2,CASSLVTSGSGGEQFF
TRBJ1-4,TRBV29-1,CSVELVGEKLFF
TRBJ2-7,TRBV6-6,CASSHQGHLDSSYEQYF
TRBJ2-1,TRBV6-2/TRBV6-3,CASRRSGRVGNEQFF
TRBJ1-2,TRBV4-2,CASSQAKYNYGYTF
TRBJ2-7,TRBV11-2,CVSILTSGTLSYEQYF
TRBJ1-5,TRBV6-6,CASSRPGTASNQPQHF
TRBJ2-7,TRBV9,CASSFGTGDYEQYF
TRBJ1-6,TRBV6-5,CASSYGTGDSPLHF
TRBJ2-2,TRBV4-1,CASSQEGASWSSFTGELFF
TRBJ2-7,TRBV4-2,CASSQGSPIRGPYEQYF
TRBJ2-2,TRBV10-3,CAISARSSGRAGSSGELFF
TRBJ2-7,TRBV7-2,CASSLAVSGRSNGQYF
TRBJ2-5,TRBV11-2,CASNNNWGGWETQYF
TRBJ2-7,TRBV5-4,CASSSASGKYEQYF
TRBJ2-1,TRBV11-1,CVGSQGTANEQFF
TRBJ2-7,TRBV11-2,CASSLSSHIFYEQYF
TRBJ2-1,TRBV11-3,CASSLSPGTFNEQFF
TRBJ2-1,TRBV13,CASSLLAGVNNVQFF
TRBJ2-2,TRBV11-2,CASSLKVSVELFF
TRBJ2-7,TRBV4-2,CASSQDLGLAGQPYEQYF
TRBJ2-3,TRBV5-5,CASSLAAQDADTQYF
TRBJ2-7,TRBV11-2,CASSLVGARDTFSSSYEQYF
TRBJ2-3,TRBV6-2/TRBV6-3,CASSYSTFTGDTQYF
TRBJ2-3,TRBV10-2,CTSKLFDTQYF
TRBJ2-7,TRBV6-1,CASMGTSGYEQYF
TRBJ1-2,TRBV5-5,CACSKGGATNYGYTF
TRBJ2-3,TRBV19,CASSNTSSGYTDTQYF
TRBJ2-5,TRBV11-2,CASSPRETQYF
TRBJ2-3,TRBV19,CASSADRGDTQYF
TRBJ2-3,TRBV20-1,CSAIRDGSTDTQYF
TRBJ1-4,TRBV12-3/TRBV12-4,CASSRLGEKLFF
TRBJ1-2,TRBV11-2,CASSWVGVSYGYTF
TRBJ1-2,TRBV30,CAWRTLGIGGIVGYGYTF
TRBJ2-1,TRBV11-3,CVSSVGPLSVQFF
TRBJ2-2,TRBV11-2,CVSSFGTGELFF
TRBJ2-3,TRBV5-1,CASKPGTSGSTDTQYF
TRBJ1-2,TRBV6-5,CASNHSGDNYGYTF
TRBJ2-1,TRBV11-2,CASSLGGAGGEQFF
TRBJ2-4,TRBV6-1,CVSSDVRAGGQDKNIQYF
TRBJ2-7,TRBV5-4,CASSFDPPGEQYF
TRBJ1-1,TRBV10-1,CASSESYMGTEAFF
TRBJ1-2,TRBV4-2,CASSQGRTGNYGYTF
TRBJ2-7,TRBV11-3,CASSTREDYEQYF